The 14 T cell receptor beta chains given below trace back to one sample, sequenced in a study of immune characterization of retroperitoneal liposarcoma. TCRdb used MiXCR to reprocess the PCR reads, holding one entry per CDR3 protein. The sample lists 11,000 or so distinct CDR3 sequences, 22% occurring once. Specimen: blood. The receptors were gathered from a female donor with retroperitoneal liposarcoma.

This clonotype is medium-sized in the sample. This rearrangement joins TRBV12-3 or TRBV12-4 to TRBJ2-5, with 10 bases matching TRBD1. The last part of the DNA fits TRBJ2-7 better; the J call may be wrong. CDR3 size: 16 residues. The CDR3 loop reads CASSLTRGTGVNEQYF. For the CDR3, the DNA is TGTGCCAGCAGTCTAACGAGGGGGACAGGGGTAAACGAGCAGTACTTC.

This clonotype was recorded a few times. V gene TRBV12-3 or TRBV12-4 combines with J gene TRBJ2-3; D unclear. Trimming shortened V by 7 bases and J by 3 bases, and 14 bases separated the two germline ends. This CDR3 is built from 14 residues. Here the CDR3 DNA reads TGTGCCAGCATCACTCAGTTGGGAACAGATACGCAGTATTTT. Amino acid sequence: CASITQLGTDTQYF.

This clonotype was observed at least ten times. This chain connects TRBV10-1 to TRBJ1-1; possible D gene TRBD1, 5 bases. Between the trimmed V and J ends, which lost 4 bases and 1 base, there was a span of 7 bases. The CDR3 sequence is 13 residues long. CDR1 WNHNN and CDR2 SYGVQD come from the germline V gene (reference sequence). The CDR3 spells CASSAGPNTEAFF. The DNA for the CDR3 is TGCGCCAGCAGTGCGGGACCGAACACTGAAGCTTTCTTT.

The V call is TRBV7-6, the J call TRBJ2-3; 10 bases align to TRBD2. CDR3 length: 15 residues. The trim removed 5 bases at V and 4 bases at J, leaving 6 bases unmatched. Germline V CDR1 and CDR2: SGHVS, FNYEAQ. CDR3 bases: TGTGCCAGCAGCCTACCAGCGGGAGGGGCAGATACGCAGTATTTT. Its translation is CASSLPAGGADTQYF.

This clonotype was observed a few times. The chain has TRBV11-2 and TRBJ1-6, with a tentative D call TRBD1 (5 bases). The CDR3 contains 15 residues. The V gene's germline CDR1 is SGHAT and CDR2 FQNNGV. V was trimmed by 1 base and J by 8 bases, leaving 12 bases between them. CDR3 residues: CASSLGGEGHSPLHF. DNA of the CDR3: TGTGCCAGCAGCTTAGGAGGGGAGGGACATTCACCCCTCCACTTT. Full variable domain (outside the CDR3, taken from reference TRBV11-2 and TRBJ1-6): EAGVAQSPRYKIIEKRQSVAFWCNPISGHATLYWYQQILGQGPKLLIQFQNNGVVDDSQLPKDRFSAERLKGVDSTLKIQPAKLEDSAVYLCASSLGGEGHSPLHFGNGTRLTVT.

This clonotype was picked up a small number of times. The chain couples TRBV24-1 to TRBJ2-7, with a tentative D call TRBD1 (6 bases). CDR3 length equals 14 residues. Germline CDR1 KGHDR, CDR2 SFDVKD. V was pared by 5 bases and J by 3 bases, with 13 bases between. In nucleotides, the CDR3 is TGTGCCACCAGTGGAACAGGGACCGGCTACGAGCAGTACTTC. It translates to CATSGTGTGYEQYF.

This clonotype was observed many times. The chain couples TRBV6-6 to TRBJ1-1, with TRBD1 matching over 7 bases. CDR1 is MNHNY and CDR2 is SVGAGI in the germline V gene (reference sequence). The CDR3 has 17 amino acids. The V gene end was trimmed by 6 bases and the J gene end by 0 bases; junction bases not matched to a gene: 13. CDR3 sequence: CASRETGIGNMNTEAFF. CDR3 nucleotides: TGTGCCAGCAGGGAGACAGGGATCGGAAATATGAACACTGAAGCTTTCTTT.

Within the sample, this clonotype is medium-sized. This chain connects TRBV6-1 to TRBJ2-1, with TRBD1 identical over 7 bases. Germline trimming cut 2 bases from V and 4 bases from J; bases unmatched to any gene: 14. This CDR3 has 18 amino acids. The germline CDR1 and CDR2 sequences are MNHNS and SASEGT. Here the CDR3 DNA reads TGTGCCAGCAGTGAAAATGGGTACCGGGACAGCGGTTACAATGAGCAGTTCTTC. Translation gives CASSENGYRDSGYNEQFF.

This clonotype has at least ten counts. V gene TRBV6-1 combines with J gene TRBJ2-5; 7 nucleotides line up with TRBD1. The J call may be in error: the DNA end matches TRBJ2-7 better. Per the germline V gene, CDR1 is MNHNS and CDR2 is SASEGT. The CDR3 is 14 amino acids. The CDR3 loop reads CASSQTGNMNEQYF. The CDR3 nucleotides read TGTGCCAGCAGTCAGACAGGGAATATGAACGAGCAGTACTTC.

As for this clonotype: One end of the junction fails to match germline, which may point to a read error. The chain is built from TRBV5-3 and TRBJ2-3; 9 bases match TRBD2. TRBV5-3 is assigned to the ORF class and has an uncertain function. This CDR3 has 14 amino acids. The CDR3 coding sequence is TGTGCCAGCAGCTTGGTAGCGGGAGTGGATACGCAGTATTTT. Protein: CASSLVAGVDTQYF.

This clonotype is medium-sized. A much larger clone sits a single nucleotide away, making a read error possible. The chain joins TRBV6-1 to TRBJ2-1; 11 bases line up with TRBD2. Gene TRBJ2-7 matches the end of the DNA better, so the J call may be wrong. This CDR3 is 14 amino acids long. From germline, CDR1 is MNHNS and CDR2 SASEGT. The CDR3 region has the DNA TGTGCCAGCAGTAGACTAGCGGGGAACAATGAGCAGTACTTC. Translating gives CASSRLAGNNEQYF.

This CDR3 reads CASRQGPTNEKLFF. The CDR3 coding sequence is TGTGCCAGCAGACAGGGCCCAACTAATGAAAAACTGTTTTTT. The V and J genes are TRBV11-3 and TRBJ1-4, with a tentative D call TRBD1 (6 bases). Germline V gene data show CDR1 as SGHNT and CDR2 as YENEEA. CDR3 size: 14 residues. Trimming took 6 bases from V and 0 from J, leaving 8 bases between them.

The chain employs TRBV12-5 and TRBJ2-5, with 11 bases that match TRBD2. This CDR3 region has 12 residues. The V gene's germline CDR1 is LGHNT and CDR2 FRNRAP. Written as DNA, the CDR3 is TGTGCAACTAGCGGGAGAGGGGTGACCCAGTACTTC. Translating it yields CATSGRGVTQYF.

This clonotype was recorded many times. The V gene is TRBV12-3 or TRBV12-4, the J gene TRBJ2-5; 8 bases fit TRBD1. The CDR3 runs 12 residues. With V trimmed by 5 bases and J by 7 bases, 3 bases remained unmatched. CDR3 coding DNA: TGTGCCAGCAGTCAGGGGGCCGGGACCCAGTACTTC. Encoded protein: CASSQGAGTQYF.